This T cell receptor (beta chain) was profiled in a study of regulatory T cells in long-lasting Graves disease. The ends lost 3 bases at V and 8 bases at J; junction bases unmatched: 11. Germline V CDR1 and CDR2: DFQATT, SNEGSKA (reference sequence). The CDR3 consists of 15 residues. According to the study, TCR beta libraries were built with iRepertoire HTBI primers and CDR3-region Arm-PCR. TCRdb used MiXCR to reprocess the multiplex PCR reads, holding one entry per CDR3 protein. The repertoire includes approximately 350,000 distinct CDR3 sequences, around 15% of them detected once, and roughly 21% sits in the top ten. Time point indicated: newly diagnosed GD, antithyroid drugs for less than 3 months. There was RNA extracted from PBMCs, and the TCR library was made from it. Peripheral blood, around 9.4 milliliters of it, was drawn into EDTA tubes. This same sample was also part of a study on T cells in Graves' hyperthyroidism and ophthalmopathy.

The sequenced sample was peripheral blood mononuclear cells (PBMCs), obtained at new diagnosis, from a patient treated with antithyroid drugs. The chain is built from TRBV20-1 and TRBJ2-1; TRBD1 matches at 9 bases. The clonotype originates from a woman younger than 30 with Graves disease. This chain's CDR3 is CSARDITGGIDEQFF. The CDR3, as DNA: TGCAGTGCTAGGGATATAACAGGGGGCATCGATGAGCAGTTCTTC.